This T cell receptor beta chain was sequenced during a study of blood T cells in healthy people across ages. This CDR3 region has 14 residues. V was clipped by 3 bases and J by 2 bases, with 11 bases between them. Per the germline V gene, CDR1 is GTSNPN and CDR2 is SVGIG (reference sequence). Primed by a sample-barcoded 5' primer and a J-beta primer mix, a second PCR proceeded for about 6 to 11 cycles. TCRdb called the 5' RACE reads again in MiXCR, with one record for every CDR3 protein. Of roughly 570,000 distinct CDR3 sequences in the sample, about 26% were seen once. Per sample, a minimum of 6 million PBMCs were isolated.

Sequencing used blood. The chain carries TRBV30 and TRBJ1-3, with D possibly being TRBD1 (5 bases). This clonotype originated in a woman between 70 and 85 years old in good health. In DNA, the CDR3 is TGTGCCTGGAGGATGGGGGGGGCTGGAAACACCATATATTTT. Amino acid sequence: CAWRMGGAGNTIYF.